A single sample is the source of the 3 T cell receptor beta chains below, sequenced in a study of blood T cell repertoires in COVID-19. Sequenced by immunoSEQ multiplex PCR; TCRdb stores in-frame clones only, minus some. The data contain some 150,000 clones, 84% of them seen just once; the ten biggest clones take up over 12%. Sequenced: PBMCs or T cells enriched from blood (not recorded which). The receptors originated from a man in his fifties who had recovered from COVID-19.

The chain uses TRBV6-5 and TRBJ1-1; TRBD1 matches 7 bases. The CDR3 has 14 residues. Germline CDR1 reads MNHEY; CDR2 reads SVGAGI. V gave up 7 bases and J gave up 0 bases; unmatched junction bases: 5. CDR3 protein: CASKFGTVNTEAFF. CDR3 DNA: TGTGCCAGCAAGTTCGGGACAGTGAACACTGAAGCTTTCTTT.

The chain links TRBV14 to TRBJ1-4; tentative D call: TRBD1 (5 bases). This CDR3 has 19 residues. Trimming stripped 0 bases from V and 10 bases from J, with 27 bases between. Germline CDR1 reads SGHDN; CDR2 reads FVKESK. The CDR3 nucleotides are TGTGCCAGCAGCCAAGATCCCCCTTCGACAGTCTTAGGAATGAGAAAACTGTTTTTT. Its translation is CASSQDPPSTVLGMRKLFF.

The chain carries TRBV7-8 and TRBJ2-5; perhaps TRBD2 as D (6 bases). Looked up from germline, CDR1 is SGHVS and CDR2 is FQNEAQ. V lost 5 bases and J 2 bases, leaving 9 bases between the germline ends. The CDR3 runs to 13 residues. CDR3 in amino acids: CASSLGLQETQYF. Written as DNA, the CDR3 is TGTGCCAGCAGCCTCGGACTACAAGAGACCCAGTACTTC.